The clone carrying this TCR beta chain was observed once. The antigen is undetermined. These data come from a study of T cell responses to AZD1222 COVID-19 vaccine. Study overall: It was second doses at about 4 or about 12 weeks that were pooled. Study observations and caveats: The repertoires were collected only after the peak T cell response. Clonal diversity may have been underestimated in mostly white British donors.

The CDR3 sequence is 13 residues long. The V gene's germline CDR1 is LGHDT and CDR2 YNNKEL (reference sequence). Trimming left V 0 bases short and J 2 bases short, with 2 bases between. Assay: immunoSEQ multiplex PCR; the TCRdb copy retains only in-frame clones and omits some. This table holds 150,000 or so clones, around 90% found once. This clonotype was sampled from an adult in good health. This specimen consisted of peripheral blood, obtained on day 0 of AZD1222 vaccination. The genes are TRBV3-1 (or the pseudogene TRBV3-2) and TRBJ1-3; D uncertain. The DNA for the CDR3 is TGTGCCAGCAGCCAAGATCCTGGAAACACCATATATTTT. Translating gives CASSQDPGNTIYF.